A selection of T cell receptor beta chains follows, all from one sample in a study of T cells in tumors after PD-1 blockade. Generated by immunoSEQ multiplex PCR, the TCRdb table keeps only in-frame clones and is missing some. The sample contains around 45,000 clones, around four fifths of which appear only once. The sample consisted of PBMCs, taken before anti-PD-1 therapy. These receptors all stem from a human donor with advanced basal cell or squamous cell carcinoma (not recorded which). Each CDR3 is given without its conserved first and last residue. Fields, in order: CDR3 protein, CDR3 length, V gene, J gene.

CDR3aa: ASSVEQGGPVNEQF
len: 14
v_gene: TRBV9
j_gene: TRBJ2-1

CDR3aa: ASSAGLGWEQY
len: 11
v_gene: TRBV5-4
j_gene: TRBJ2-7

CDR3aa: ASSDRGAVQPQH
len: 12
v_gene: TRBV2
j_gene: TRBJ1-5

CDR3aa: ASSDSQETEAF
len: 11
v_gene: TRBV18
j_gene: TRBJ1-1

CDR3aa: ASSFSYEQY
len: 9
v_gene: TRBV28
j_gene: TRBJ2-7

CDR3aa: ASSYSRGASNTEAF
len: 14
v_gene: TRBV6-5
j_gene: TRBJ1-1

CDR3aa: ASSLGPGYQETQY
len: 13
v_gene: TRBV5-1
j_gene: TRBJ2-5

CDR3aa: ASSRPGQKYEQY
len: 12
v_gene: TRBV7-9
j_gene: TRBJ2-7

CDR3aa: ASSLSGGGQPGETQY
len: 15
v_gene: TRBV27
j_gene: TRBJ2-5

CDR3aa: ASSPDRGWVNTEAF
len: 14
v_gene: TRBV5-6
j_gene: TRBJ1-1

CDR3aa: ASSYRGGKRDTEAF
len: 14
v_gene: TRBV6-5
j_gene: TRBJ1-1

CDR3aa: ASSLILNEQF
len: 10
v_gene: TRBV11-3
j_gene: TRBJ2-1

CDR3aa: ASSYNEQF
len: 8
v_gene: TRBV28
j_gene: TRBJ2-1

CDR3aa: ASSRSSYNEQF
len: 11
v_gene: TRBV7-9
j_gene: TRBJ2-1

CDR3aa: ASSPDLAGERTGELF
len: 15
v_gene: TRBV18
j_gene: TRBJ2-2

CDR3aa: ATSRAGDRNIQY
len: 12
v_gene: TRBV15
j_gene: TRBJ2-4

CDR3aa: ATSRDFSGRGTYNEQF
len: 16
v_gene: TRBV15
j_gene: TRBJ2-1

CDR3aa: ASSLARGSGRSNTGELF
len: 17
v_gene: TRBV7-2
j_gene: TRBJ2-2

CDR3aa: ATSFRGFPDTQY
len: 12
v_gene: TRBV24-1
j_gene: TRBJ2-3

CDR3aa: ASSVGVGGNTEAF
len: 13
v_gene: TRBV19
j_gene: TRBJ1-1

CDR3aa: ASSDTYGYT
len: 9
v_gene: TRBV6-1
j_gene: TRBJ1-2

CDR3aa: ASTMRTGDSTEAF
len: 13
v_gene: TRBV5-1
j_gene: TRBJ1-1

CDR3aa: ASKQGYPTGELF
len: 12
v_gene: TRBV19
j_gene: TRBJ2-2

CDR3aa: ASSFGYRGEQF
len: 11
v_gene: TRBV12-3/TRBV12-4
j_gene: TRBJ2-1

CDR3aa: ASSVTGVSYNEQF
len: 13
v_gene: TRBV7-9
j_gene: TRBJ2-1

CDR3aa: ASSPLRAPYEQY
len: 12
v_gene: TRBV28
j_gene: TRBJ2-7

CDR3aa: ASRITSGASHEQY
len: 13
v_gene: TRBV7-2
j_gene: TRBJ2-7

CDR3aa: ASSVGASGSTGELF
len: 14
v_gene: TRBV9
j_gene: TRBJ2-2

CDR3aa: ASSADKPGLAGGSSYNEQF
len: 19
v_gene: TRBV9
j_gene: TRBJ2-1

CDR3aa: ASSPTGTASYEQY
len: 13
v_gene: TRBV7-9
j_gene: TRBJ2-7

CDR3aa: ASSQDWGQGVGEQF
len: 14
v_gene: TRBV4-2
j_gene: TRBJ2-1

CDR3aa: ASSLLTAGSGTPLH
len: 14
v_gene: TRBV7-8
j_gene: TRBJ1-6

CDR3aa: ASQDRDRGNGYT
len: 12
v_gene: TRBV6-4
j_gene: TRBJ1-2

CDR3aa: ASSLLGISSYEQY
len: 13
v_gene: TRBV5-5
j_gene: TRBJ2-7

CDR3aa: ASSPQSGTAGLGGYT
len: 15
v_gene: TRBV18
j_gene: TRBJ1-2

CDR3aa: ASSLGPSYGYT
len: 11
v_gene: TRBV5-1
j_gene: TRBJ1-2

CDR3aa: ASSADRSSGGEQF
len: 13
v_gene: TRBV5-1
j_gene: TRBJ2-1

CDR3aa: ASSGGSGQETQY
len: 12
v_gene: TRBV2
j_gene: TRBJ2-5

CDR3aa: ASQRRENYEQY
len: 11
v_gene: TRBV5-5
j_gene: TRBJ2-7

CDR3aa: ARGGQSSYEQY
len: 11
v_gene: TRBV2
j_gene: TRBJ2-7

CDR3aa: ASSPNKQSTDTQY
len: 13
v_gene: TRBV16
j_gene: TRBJ2-3

CDR3aa: ASSRTGISGNTIY
len: 13
v_gene: TRBV7-6
j_gene: TRBJ1-3

CDR3aa: ASRASGRADLQETQY
len: 15
v_gene: TRBV28
j_gene: TRBJ2-5

CDR3aa: ASSLGKGFEQY
len: 11
v_gene: TRBV12-3/TRBV12-4
j_gene: TRBJ2-7

CDR3aa: ASSPGTGWGETQY
len: 13
v_gene: TRBV19
j_gene: TRBJ2-5

CDR3aa: ASSSLGVQGSSDTQY
len: 15
v_gene: TRBV5-1
j_gene: TRBJ2-3

CDR3aa: ASSRTQGTDTQY
len: 12
v_gene: TRBV7-9
j_gene: TRBJ2-3

CDR3aa: ASSEAGSKY
len: 9
v_gene: TRBV6-1
j_gene: TRBJ2-7

CDR3aa: ASSLAGGLARGGPTHTQY
len: 18
v_gene: TRBV5-1
j_gene: TRBJ2-3

CDR3aa: ASSVAGINEKLF
len: 12
v_gene: TRBV6-1
j_gene: TRBJ1-4

CDR3aa: ASSRPGPETQY
len: 11
v_gene: TRBV28
j_gene: TRBJ2-5

CDR3aa: ASSQKRVVGHEQF
len: 13
v_gene: TRBV3-1/TRBV3-2
j_gene: TRBJ2-1